Described below is a single T cell receptor beta chain sequence and its context. This entry is derived from a study of T cell responses to AZD1222 COVID-19 vaccine. This CDR3 spans 15 amino acids. CDR1 is LNHDA, CDR2 SQIVND, per germline (reference sequence). The junction had 7 bases not matched to a gene; V was cut back by 5 bases and J by 4 bases. TCRdb's copy holds only in-frame clones and misses some; the assay was immunoSEQ multiplex PCR. In the table there are over 130,000 clones, 85% to 90% of which are singletons. This rearrangement joins TRBV19 to TRBJ2-7; 11 bases fit TRBD2. The material was peripheral blood, obtained on day 0 of AZD1222 vaccination. This sequence was found in an adult in good health. The CDR3: CASSPLAGGGYEQYF. DNA of the CDR3: TGTGCCAGTAGTCCGCTAGCGGGAGGAGGTTACGAGCAGTACTTC.